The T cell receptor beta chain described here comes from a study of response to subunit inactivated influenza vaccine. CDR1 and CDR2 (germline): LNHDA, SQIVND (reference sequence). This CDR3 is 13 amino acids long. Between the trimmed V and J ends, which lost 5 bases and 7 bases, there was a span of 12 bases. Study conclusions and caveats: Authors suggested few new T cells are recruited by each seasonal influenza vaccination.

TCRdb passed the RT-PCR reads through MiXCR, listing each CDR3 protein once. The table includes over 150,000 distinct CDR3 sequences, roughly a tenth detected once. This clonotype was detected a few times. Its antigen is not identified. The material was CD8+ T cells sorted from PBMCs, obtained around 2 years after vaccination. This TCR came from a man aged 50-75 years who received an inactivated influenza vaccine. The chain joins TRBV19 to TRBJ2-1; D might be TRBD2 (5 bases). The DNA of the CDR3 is TGTGCCAGTAGTGTCACGCGAGGGAATGAGCAGTTCTTC. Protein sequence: CASSVTRGNEQFF.